This T cell receptor beta chain came from a study of T cells expressing NK-cell markers. TCRdb reprocessed the 5' RACE reads, with one entry per CDR3 protein and no DNA. This sample's table has about 460,000 distinct CDR3 sequences. Whole-study findings and limits: Whether expanded NKG2C+ T cell clones recognized HCMV stayed uncertain.

The CDR3 totals 14 residues. Germline CDR1 is MNHNS and CDR2 is SASEGT. As concerns this clonotype: The antigen is undetermined.

The source material was blood T cells: a sorted CD56 or NKG2C T cell subset, CD4+ or CD8+ T cells, or bulk PBMC T cells (not recorded which). The genes are TRBV6-1 and TRBJ1-5; the D gene TCRdb calls, TRBD1, cannot be checked with no DNA. The sequence was collected from a woman between 50 and 59 years old in good health. CDR3 amino acids: CASASGGAVQPQHF.